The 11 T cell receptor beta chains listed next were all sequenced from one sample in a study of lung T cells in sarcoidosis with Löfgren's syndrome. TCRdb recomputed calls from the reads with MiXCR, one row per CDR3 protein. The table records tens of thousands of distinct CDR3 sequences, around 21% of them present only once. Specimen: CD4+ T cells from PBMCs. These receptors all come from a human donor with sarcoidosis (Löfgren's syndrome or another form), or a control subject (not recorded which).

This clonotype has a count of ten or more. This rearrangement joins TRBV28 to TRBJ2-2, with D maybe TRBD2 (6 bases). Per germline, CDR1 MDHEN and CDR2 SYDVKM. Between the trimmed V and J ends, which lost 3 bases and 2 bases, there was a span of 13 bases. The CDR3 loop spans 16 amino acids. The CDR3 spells CASSLYTSRNTGELFF. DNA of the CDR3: TGTGCCAGCAGTTTGTATACTAGCCGCAACACCGGGGAGCTGTTTTTT.

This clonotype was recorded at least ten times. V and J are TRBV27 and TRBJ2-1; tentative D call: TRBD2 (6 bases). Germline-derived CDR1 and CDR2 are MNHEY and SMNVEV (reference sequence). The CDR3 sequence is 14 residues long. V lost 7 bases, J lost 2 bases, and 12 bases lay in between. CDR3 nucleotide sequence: TGTGCCAGCAACCGGGGACTGGCCTACAATGAGCAGTTCTTC. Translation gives CASNRGLAYNEQFF.

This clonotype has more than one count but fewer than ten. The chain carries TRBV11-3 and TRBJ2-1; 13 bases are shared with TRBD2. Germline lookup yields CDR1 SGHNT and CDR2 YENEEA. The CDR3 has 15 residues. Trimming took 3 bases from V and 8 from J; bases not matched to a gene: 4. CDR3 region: CASSFGLAGDDEQFF. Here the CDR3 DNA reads TGTGCCAGCAGCTTCGGACTAGCGGGAGATGATGAGCAGTTCTTC.

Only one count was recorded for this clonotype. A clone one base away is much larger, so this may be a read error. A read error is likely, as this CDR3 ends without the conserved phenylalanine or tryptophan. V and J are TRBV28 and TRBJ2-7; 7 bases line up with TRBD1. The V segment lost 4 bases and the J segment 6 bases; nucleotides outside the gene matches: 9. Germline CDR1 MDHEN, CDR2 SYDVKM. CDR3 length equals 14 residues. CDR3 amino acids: CASSSQGKGREQYS. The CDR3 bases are TGTGCCAGCAGTTCACAGGGGAAGGGGCGCGAGCAGTACTCC.

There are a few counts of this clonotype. The CDR3 loop reads CASSTGTSGVSYNEQFF. The CDR3 DNA sequence: TGTGCCAGCAGCACCGGGACTAGCGGGGTTTCCTACAATGAGCAGTTCTTC. This chain connects TRBV12-3 or TRBV12-4 to TRBJ2-1; 13 bases are shared with TRBD2. This CDR3 comprises 17 residues. V dropped 6 bases and J dropped 1; count of bases not matched to a gene: 6.

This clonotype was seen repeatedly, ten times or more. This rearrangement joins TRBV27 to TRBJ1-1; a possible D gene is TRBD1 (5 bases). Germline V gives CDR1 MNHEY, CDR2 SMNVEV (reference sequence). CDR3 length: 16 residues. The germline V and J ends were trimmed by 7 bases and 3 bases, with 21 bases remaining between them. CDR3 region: CASIRGEASGDTEAFF. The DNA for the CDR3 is TGTGCCAGCATTCGAGGGGAGGCCTCTGGGGACACTGAAGCTTTCTTT.

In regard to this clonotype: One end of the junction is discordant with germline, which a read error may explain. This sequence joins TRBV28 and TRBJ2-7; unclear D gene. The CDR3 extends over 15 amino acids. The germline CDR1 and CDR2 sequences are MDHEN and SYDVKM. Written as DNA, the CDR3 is TGTGCCAGCAGTTCGGTCTCTACCCTAACCTACGAGCGGTACTTC. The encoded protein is CASSSVSTLTYERYF. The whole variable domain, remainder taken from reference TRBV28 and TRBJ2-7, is DVKVTQSSRYLVKRTGEKVFLECVQDMDHENMFWYRQDPGLGLRLIYFSYDVKMKEKGDIPEGYSVSREKKERFSLILESASTNQTSMYLCASSSVSTLTYERYFGPGTRLTVT.

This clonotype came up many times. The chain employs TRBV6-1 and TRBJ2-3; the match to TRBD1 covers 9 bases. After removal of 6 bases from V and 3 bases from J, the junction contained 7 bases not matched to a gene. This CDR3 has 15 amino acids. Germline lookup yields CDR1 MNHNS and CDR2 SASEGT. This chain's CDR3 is CASSLTGGRTDTQYF. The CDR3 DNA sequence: TGTGCCAGCAGCCTGACAGGGGGTAGGACAGATACGCAGTATTTT.

Written as DNA, the CDR3 is TGTGCCAGCAGCTTCAATCCGGGACAGGGCATTGAGCAGTTCTTC. Encoded protein: CASSFNPGQGIEQFF. The chain employs TRBV7-6 and TRBJ2-1, with 9 bases that match TRBD1. Losses at the gene ends were 3 bases for V and 9 bases for J; bases not matched to a gene: 9. This CDR3 has 15 residues. The germline V gene encodes CDR1 SGHVS and CDR2 FNYEAQ.

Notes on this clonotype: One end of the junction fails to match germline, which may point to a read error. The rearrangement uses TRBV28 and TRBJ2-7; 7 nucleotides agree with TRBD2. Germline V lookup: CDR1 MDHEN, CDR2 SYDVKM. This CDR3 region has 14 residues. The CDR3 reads CASSYRGLLCEHYF. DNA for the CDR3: TGTGCCAGCAGTTATAGGGGACTACTCTGCGAGCATTACTTC. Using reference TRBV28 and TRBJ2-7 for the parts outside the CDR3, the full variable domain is DVKVTQSSRYLVKRTGEKVFLECVQDMDHENMFWYRQDPGLGLRLIYFSYDVKMKEKGDIPEGYSVSREKKERFSLILESASTNQTSMYLCASSYRGLLCEHYFGPGTRLTVT.

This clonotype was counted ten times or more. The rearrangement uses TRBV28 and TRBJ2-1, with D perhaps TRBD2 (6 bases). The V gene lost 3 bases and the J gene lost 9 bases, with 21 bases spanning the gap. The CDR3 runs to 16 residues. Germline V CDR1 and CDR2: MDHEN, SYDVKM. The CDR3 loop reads CASSFPRERPVGEQFF. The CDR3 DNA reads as TGTGCCAGCAGTTTCCCCCGGGAGCGCCCCGTGGGTGAGCAGTTCTTC.